Shown below are 11 T cell receptor beta chains from a single sample sequenced in a study of blood T cell repertoires in COVID-19 (dated by TCRdb to the early 2020s). The receptor library was made with the immunoSEQ multiplex PCR assay. TCRdb re-hosts the immuneACCESS table, in-frame sequences only. Its copies lack some clones; in the studies checked, an unresolved V gene accounts for under half of them, and the cause for the rest is not known. Across this sample there are 250,000 or so clones, with around nine tenths seen only once. In total, the top ten clones hold under 9% of the sample. Sample: peripheral blood. These receptors all come from a woman in her seventies with active or convalescent COVID-19.

This clone was detected once. The chain carries TRBV11-2 and TRBJ2-7; no clear D gene. The CDR3 spans 14 residues. Germline CDR1 SGHAT, CDR2 FQNNGV. Trimming shortened V by 2 bases and J by 7 bases, and 15 bases separated the two germline ends. As DNA, the CDR3 is TGTGCCAGCAGCTTATTAACGGGTCAGTTAGAGCAGTACTTC. Protein product: CASSLLTGQLEQYF.

The chain combines TRBV28 with TRBJ1-4; a possible D gene is TRBD1 (5 bases). CDR3 size: 16 residues. Germline CDR1 is MDHEN and CDR2 is SYDVKM. Trimming left V 2 bases short and J 3 bases short, with 13 bases between. The CDR3 DNA follows: TGTGCCAGCAGTTTACCCCGACAGACTTCTAATGAAAAACTGTTTTTT. Translated: CASSLPRQTSNEKLFF. The entire variable domain, with the rest obtained from reference TRBV28 and TRBJ1-4, is as follows: DVKVTQSSRYLVKRTGEKVFLECVQDMDHENMFWYRQDPGLGLRLIYFSYDVKMKEKGDIPEGYSVSREKKERFSLILESASTNQTSMYLCASSLPRQTSNEKLFFGSGTQLSVL.

This sequence joins TRBV2 and TRBJ2-3; D is unclear. This CDR3 is 12 amino acids long. With 5 bases removed from V and 6 bases from J, the gap between germline ends came to 9 bases. The germline V gene has CDR1 SNHLY and CDR2 FYNNEI. The CDR3 DNA is TGTGCCAGCAGTCTTATATCGGATACGCAGTATTTT. It is translated as CASSLISDTQYF.

The rearrangement uses TRBV7-2 and TRBJ1-1; no reliable D call. The CDR3 covers 16 residues. V shed 3 bases and J shed 0 bases, with 14 bases lying between them. CDR1 and CDR2 from the germline V gene are SGHTA and FQGNSA. The CDR3 reads CASSFESGNMNTEAFF. The CDR3 DNA reads TGTGCCAGCAGCTTTGAATCCGGGAATATGAACACTGAAGCTTTCTTT.

The chain recombines TRBV6-2 or TRBV6-3 with TRBJ1-4; unclear D gene. The CDR3 is 13 amino acids. In germline, CDR1 is MNHEY, CDR2 SVGEGT. V shed 0 bases and J shed 16 bases, with 15 bases lying between them. CDR3 DNA sequence: TGTGCCAGCAGTTACTCCTCCGGGGAGAAAGAGTTTTTT. This sequence encodes CASSYSSGEKEFF.

This clone was recorded only once. V is TRBV6-5 and J is TRBJ1-1, with D perhaps TRBD1 (6 bases). Germline V gene data show CDR1 as MNHEY and CDR2 as SVGAGI. V was trimmed by 8 bases and J by 0 bases, leaving 16 bases between them. The CDR3 is 15 amino acids. CDR3 residues: CASGGDKTVNTEAFF. CDR3 bases: TGTGCCAGCGGGGGGGACAAGACGGTGAACACTGAAGCTTTCTTT.

The J gene is TRBJ2-1, the V gene TRBV5-6, with D possibly matching TRBD1 (6 bases). The CDR3 loop spans 16 amino acids. The V end was cut by 4 bases, the J end by 8 bases, with 22 bases between. CDR1 and CDR2 from the germline V gene are SGHDT and YYEEEE. This CDR3 reads CASSPELDSLRDEQFF. The CDR3 DNA reads TGTGCCAGCAGCCCCGAATTGGACAGTCTAAGGGATGAGCAGTTCTTC.

CDR3 DNA sequence: TGTGCCAGCAGCGTAGAGGGACAGGGGGGATTTAATGAGCAGTTCTTC. Its protein is CASSVEGQGGFNEQFF. The chain joins TRBV9 to TRBJ2-1; 11 bases align to TRBD1. Trimming at V came to 0 bases and at J to 7 bases, leaving 6 bases not matched to a gene. Germline V gives CDR1 SGDLS, CDR2 YYNGEE. The CDR3 is made up of 16 amino acids. Full variable domain (missing parts from reference TRBV9 and TRBJ2-1): DSGVTQTPKHLITATGQRVTLRCSPRSGDLSVYWYQQSLDQGLQFLIQYYNGEERAKGNILERFSAQQFPDLHSELNLSSLELGDSALYFCASSVEGQGGFNEQFFGPGTRLTVL.

This chain links TRBV4-3 with TRBJ2-1; a weak D match, TRBD2 (6 bases). Trimming left V 0 bases short and J 9 bases short, with 15 bases between. The CDR3 length is 15 residues. Germline lookup yields CDR1 LGHNA and CDR2 YSLEER. The CDR3 DNA reads TGCGCCAGCAGCCAAGAACCCGGGGAGGTGGGTGAGCAGTTCTTC. Residues: CASSQEPGEVGEQFF.

The V gene is TRBV27, the J gene TRBJ2-7; D gene ambiguous. CDR1 MNHEY and CDR2 SMNVEV come from the germline V gene (reference sequence). This CDR3 comprises 15 residues. The V and J ends lost 3 bases and 5 bases respectively, with 17 bases between them. The DNA of the CDR3 is TGTGCCAGCAGTTTCCTTGGTTCCGTCGGTGACGAGCAGTACTTC. Translated: CASSFLGSVGDEQYF.

The rearrangement links TRBV11-3 to TRBJ2-1; 9 bases map to TRBD1. The V segment lost 7 bases and the J segment 5 bases; nucleotides outside the gene matches: 6. Germline values: CDR1 SGHNT, CDR2 YENEEA. The CDR3 loop spans 14 amino acids. As DNA, the CDR3 is TGTGCCAGCAAATGGGGACAGGGTGACAATGAGCAGTTCTTC. Translation: CASKWGQGDNEQFF. The whole variable domain, remainder taken from reference TRBV11-3 and TRBJ2-1, is EAGVVQSPRYKIIEKKQPVAFWCNPISGHNTLYWYLQNLGQGPELLIRYENEEAVDDSQLPKDRFSAERLKGVDSTLKIQPAELGDSAVYLCASKWGQGDNEQFFGPGTRLTVL.